These T cell receptor beta chains were read from a single sample in a study of identical twins. TCRdb fed the 5' RACE reads into MiXCR, producing one record per CDR3 protein. The sample consists of hundreds of thousands of distinct CDR3 sequences, roughly an eighth of them appearing once. This sample was shared with a second study, whose subject was yellow fever vaccine responses in identical twins.

Source material: CD8+ T cells sorted from blood. The origin of the receptors is a woman under 30 in good health. Both conserved end residues are part of each CDR3. The D gene is left open where the match is weak. The listing skips clone size in some rows; elsewhere it reads once, few, many or a size class.

TRBJ2-7 | TRBV12-3/TRBV12-4 | many | TRBD1 | TGTGCCAGCAGTCACGGACAGGGACAGCAGTACTTC | CASSHGQGQQYF
TRBJ2-2 | TRBV7-9 | - | TRBD2 | TGTGCCAGCCTTATACCACTAGCGGGAGTTGACACCGGGGAGCTGTTTTTT | CASLIPLAGVDTGELFF
TRBJ2-3 | TRBV5-5 | many | - | TGTGCCAGCAGCTTAGGCCAGGTCAGCACAGATACGCAGTATTTT | CASSLGQVSTDTQYF
TRBJ1-1 | TRBV7-9 | - | TRBD1 | TGTGCCGGGGACAGGGGCCTCGTGAACACTGAAGCTTTCTTT | CAGDRGLVNTEAFF
TRBJ2-5 | TRBV20-1 | - | TRBD2 | TGCAGTGCCGGAGGTCCCTCAGGGCGGCGGGGGGAGACCCAGTACTTC | CSAGGPSGRRGETQYF
TRBJ2-5 | TRBV10-2 | - | TRBD2 | TGCGCCAGCAGCCGGACTAGCGCCTTCCAAGAGACCCAGTACTTC | CASSRTSAFQETQYF
TRBJ1-6 | TRBV25-1 | few | - | TGTGCCAGCCGGGGGGCGGGGGGCTCACCCCTCCACTTT | CASRGAGGSPLHF
TRBJ2-2 | TRBV3-1 | many | - | TGTGCCAGCAGCCCGGACAGTCGGAACACCGGGGAGCTGTTTTTT | CASSPDSRNTGELFF
TRBJ2-2 | TRBV2 | many | - | TGTGCCAGCAGTATAGACAGCCTCACCGGGGAGCTGTTTTTT | CASSIDSLTGELFF
TRBJ1-4 | TRBV7-8 | - | TRBD1 | TGTGCCAGCAGCTTAGTAGTTGGGACAGCAAATGAAAAACTGTTTTTT | CASSLVVGTANEKLFF
TRBJ2-3 | TRBV29-1 | few | TRBD2 | TGCAGCGCTGGCCCCCGAACGAAGCTAGCGGGAGATACGCAGTATTTT | CSAGPRTKLAGDTQYF
TRBJ1-6 | TRBV24-1 | - | - | TGTGCCACCTCGCCCGGAGGGTCGGGCTCACCCCTCCACTTT | CATSPGGSGSPLHF
TRBJ2-5 | TRBV12-3/TRBV12-4 | few | - | TGTGCCAGCAGTTTGATTAAGGAGGACTCAGAAGAGACCCAGTACTTC | CASSLIKEDSEETQYF
TRBJ2-2 | TRBV14 | - | TRBD1 | TGTGCCAGCAGCCACACCAAGGGGGCGGCCGGGGAGCTGTTTTTT | CASSHTKGAAGELFF
TRBJ2-7 | TRBV29-1 | many | - | TGCAGCGTTGAAGTCGGGACGGCTACCTACGAGCAGTACTTC | CSVEVGTATYEQYF
TRBJ1-1 | TRBV15 | many | - | TGTGCCACCAGCAGAGGGTGGAGGGAGAACACTGAAGCTTTCTTT | CATSRGWRENTEAFF
TRBJ1-4 | TRBV15 | few | TRBD1 | TGTGCCACCAGCCGCGGGACAGGAGCAACTAATGAAAAACTGTTTTTT | CATSRGTGATNEKLFF
TRBJ2-5 | TRBV20-1 | few | TRBD1 | TGCAGTGCTAGAGAGGGACAGAGCCAAGAGACCCAGTACTTC | CSAREGQSQETQYF
TRBJ1-3 | TRBV7-9 | few | - | TGTGCCACCCGCTCCGGGGTTCCGTCGGGAAACACCATATATTTT | CATRSGVPSGNTIYF
TRBJ2-3 | TRBV7-8 | few | TRBD2 | TGTGCCAGCAGCTCACGACTAGCGGGACGCACAGATACGCAGTATTTT | CASSSRLAGRTDTQYF
TRBJ1-2 | TRBV12-3/TRBV12-4 | - | - | TGTGCCAGCAGTTCCTCCGGGCCCTATGGCTACACCTTC | CASSSSGPYGYTF
TRBJ2-2 | TRBV6-1 | few | - | TGTGCCAGCAGCACCGGGTGGGGTGGTACCGGGGAGCTGTTTTTT | CASSTGWGGTGELFF
TRBJ1-2 | TRBV10-2 | few | TRBD1 | TGCGCCAGCAGTGAACGGGGCAGGGGGCTTGGCTACACCTTC | CASSERGRGLGYTF
TRBJ2-2 | TRBV20-1 | few | - | TGCAGTGCTAGAGATTTGGCTAAGAACACCGGGGAGCTGTTTTTT | CSARDLAKNTGELFF
TRBJ2-5 | TRBV7-7 | - | - | TGTGCCAGCAGCCCAGGGACCGGCTCTCAAGAGACCCAGTACTTC | CASSPGTGSQETQYF
TRBJ1-1 | TRBV7-9 | - | TRBD1 | TGTGCCAGCAGCTTGACAGGGGGCCGGGGGAACACTGAAGCTTTCTTT | CASSLTGGRGNTEAFF
TRBJ2-5 | TRBV3-1 | few | - | TGTGCCAGCAGCCAGCTTGAGGAGGAGACCCAGTACTTC | CASSQLEEETQYF
TRBJ1-5 | TRBV20-1 | - | - | TGCAGTGCTAGCTCTGGGCTCGGCAATCAGCCCCAGCATTTT | CSASSGLGNQPQHF
TRBJ2-7 | TRBV6-1 | few | - | TGTGCCAGCAGTGCCCGACTAGTTTTGGGCAGGGACTACGAGCAGTACTTC | CASSARLVLGRDYEQYF
TRBJ1-1 | TRBV21-1 | few | - | TGTGCCAGCAGCAAAGTGGGACAGGGGTATACTTTCTTT | CASSKVGQGYTFF
TRBJ1-6 | TRBV9 | - | TRBD1 | TGTGCCAGCAGCGAACAGGGGGACAATTCACCCCTCCACTTT | CASSEQGDNSPLHF
TRBJ2-7 | TRBV14 | - | TRBD2 | TGTGCCAGCAGCTACCGGGACTACTCCTACGAGCAGTACTTC | CASSYRDYSYEQYF
TRBJ2-5 | TRBV28 | - | TRBD2 | TGTGCCAGTTTCCCGTTGAGCGGGGATGAGACCCAGTACTTC | CASFPLSGDETQYF
TRBJ1-5 | TRBV4-1 | - | - | TGCGCCAGCAGCCAAGGACAGGCTGGGAGAGCCCAGCATTTT | CASSQGQAGRAQHF
TRBJ2-5 | TRBV9 | - | TRBD1 | TGTGCCAGCAGCGTAGGAGGGGACAGGGTAGAGACCCAGTACTTC | CASSVGGDRVETQYF
TRBJ2-5 | TRBV7-7 | few | - | TGTGCCAGCAGCCCAAAAATGCCGGGCCACAGGTGGCAAGAGACCCAGTACTTC | CASSPKMPGHRWQETQYF
TRBJ2-3 | TRBV9 | - | - | TGTGCCAGCAGCGGAACTGGGGGTGATATGGATACGCAGTATTTT | CASSGTGGDMDTQYF
TRBJ1-4 | TRBV25-1 | - | - | TGTGCCAGCAGTTCGATAGATAGACATGAAAAACTGTTTTTT | CASSSIDRHEKLFF
TRBJ2-6 | TRBV7-9 | few | - | TGTGCCAGCAGCTTAGGGTGGGGGACTGGGGCCAACGTCCTGACTTTC | CASSLGWGTGANVLTF
TRBJ2-1 | TRBV15 | many | TRBD1 | TGTGCCACCGAGGGGACAGGGGCCTACAATGAGCAGTTCTTC | CATEGTGAYNEQFF
TRBJ2-1 | TRBV6-2/TRBV6-3 | few | TRBD1 | TGTGCCAGCAGTTACTCCACCGGGACAGGGGGCTCCCCTACCTACAATGAGCAGTTCTTC | CASSYSTGTGGSPTYNEQFF
TRBJ2-7 | TRBV4-1 | many | - | TGCGCCAGCAGCCTGTCCCTCGGGGGCGAGCAGTACTTC | CASSLSLGGEQYF
TRBJ2-1 | TRBV10-2 | few | TRBD2 | TGCGCCAGCAGTGACCTGACTAGCCAGTTCTTC | CASSDLTSQFF
TRBJ2-1 | TRBV3-1 | many | TRBD1 | TGTGCCAGCAGCCAGGCCGGGACAGGGTCGGAGAATGAGCAGTTCTTC | CASSQAGTGSENEQFF
TRBJ2-7 | TRBV7-9 | few | TRBD2 | TGTGCCAGCAGCGAACTAGCGGGAGGCTACGAGCAGTACTTC | CASSELAGGYEQYF
TRBJ2-7 | TRBV11-2 | - | - | TGTGCCAGCAGCTTAGAGGCGTTTACCTACGAGCAGTACTTC | CASSLEAFTYEQYF
TRBJ1-1 | TRBV7-9 | few | - | TGTGCCAGCAGTTCGACAGGATGGGGAATAAACACTGAAGCTTTCTTT | CASSSTGWGINTEAFF
TRBJ2-7 | TRBV15 | - | - | TGTGCCACCAGGGGGTGGGACTCCTACGAGCAGTACTTC | CATRGWDSYEQYF
TRBJ2-7 | TRBV10-3 | many | TRBD1 | TGTGCCATCAGTAACCCCCTAGTCGACAGGGGGCTTTGGGAGCAGTACTTC | CAISNPLVDRGLWEQYF
TRBJ1-5 | TRBV6-5 | - | TRBD1 | TGTGCCAGCAGTTCGGGGACAGTCGGGGGCAATCAGCCCCAGCATTTT | CASSSGTVGGNQPQHF
TRBJ2-1 | TRBV4-2 | few | TRBD2 | TGTGCCAGCAGCCAAGAGGGAGCGGGGGGGCTGTACAATGAGCAGTTCTTC | CASSQEGAGGLYNEQFF